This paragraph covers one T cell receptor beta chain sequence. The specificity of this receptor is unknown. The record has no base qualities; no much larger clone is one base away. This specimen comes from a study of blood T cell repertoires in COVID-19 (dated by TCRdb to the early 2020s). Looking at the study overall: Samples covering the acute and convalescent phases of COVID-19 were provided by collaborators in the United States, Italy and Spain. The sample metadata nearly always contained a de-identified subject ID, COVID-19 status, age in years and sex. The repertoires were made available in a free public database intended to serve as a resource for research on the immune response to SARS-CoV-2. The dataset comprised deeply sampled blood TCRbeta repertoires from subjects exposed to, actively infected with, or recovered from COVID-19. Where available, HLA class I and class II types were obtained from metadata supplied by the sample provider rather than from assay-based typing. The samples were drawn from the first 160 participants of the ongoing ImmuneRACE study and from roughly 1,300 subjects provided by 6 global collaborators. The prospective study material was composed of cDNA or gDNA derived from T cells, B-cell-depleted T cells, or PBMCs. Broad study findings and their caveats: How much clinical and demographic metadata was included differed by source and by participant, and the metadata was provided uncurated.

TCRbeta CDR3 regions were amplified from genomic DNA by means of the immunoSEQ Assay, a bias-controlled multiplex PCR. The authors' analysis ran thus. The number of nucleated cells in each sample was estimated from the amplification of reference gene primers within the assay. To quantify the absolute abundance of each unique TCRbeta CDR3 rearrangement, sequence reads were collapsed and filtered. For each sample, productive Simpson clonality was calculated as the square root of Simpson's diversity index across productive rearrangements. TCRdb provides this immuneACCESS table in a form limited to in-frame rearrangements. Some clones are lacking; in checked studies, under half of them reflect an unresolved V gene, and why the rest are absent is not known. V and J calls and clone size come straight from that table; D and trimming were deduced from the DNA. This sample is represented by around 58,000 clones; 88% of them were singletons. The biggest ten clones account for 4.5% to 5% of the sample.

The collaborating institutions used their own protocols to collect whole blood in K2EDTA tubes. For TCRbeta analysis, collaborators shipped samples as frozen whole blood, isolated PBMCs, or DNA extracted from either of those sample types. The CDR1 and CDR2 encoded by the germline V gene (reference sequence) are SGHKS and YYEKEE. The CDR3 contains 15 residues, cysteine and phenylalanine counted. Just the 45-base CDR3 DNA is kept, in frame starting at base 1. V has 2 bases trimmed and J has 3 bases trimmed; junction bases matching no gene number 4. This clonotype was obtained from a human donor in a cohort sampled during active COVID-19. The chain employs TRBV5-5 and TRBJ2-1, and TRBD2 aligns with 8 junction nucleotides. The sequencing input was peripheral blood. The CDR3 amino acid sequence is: CASSFVAGRYNEQFF. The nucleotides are TGTGCCAGCAGCTTTGTAGCGGGGCGCTACAATGAGCAGTTCTTC.